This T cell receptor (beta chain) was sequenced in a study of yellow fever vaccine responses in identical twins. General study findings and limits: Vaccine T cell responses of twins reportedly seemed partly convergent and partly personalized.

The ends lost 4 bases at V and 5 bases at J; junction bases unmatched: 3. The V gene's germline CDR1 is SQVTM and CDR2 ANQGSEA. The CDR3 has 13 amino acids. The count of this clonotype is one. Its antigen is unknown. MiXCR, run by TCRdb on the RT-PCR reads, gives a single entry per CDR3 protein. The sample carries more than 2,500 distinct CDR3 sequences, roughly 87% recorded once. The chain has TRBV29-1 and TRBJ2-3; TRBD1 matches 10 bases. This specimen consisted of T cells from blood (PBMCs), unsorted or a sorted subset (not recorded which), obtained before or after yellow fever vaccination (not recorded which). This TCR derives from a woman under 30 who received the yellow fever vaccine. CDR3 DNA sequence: TGCAGCGTTGGGACAGGGGGTCGAGATACGCAGTATTTT. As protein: CSVGTGGRDTQYF.